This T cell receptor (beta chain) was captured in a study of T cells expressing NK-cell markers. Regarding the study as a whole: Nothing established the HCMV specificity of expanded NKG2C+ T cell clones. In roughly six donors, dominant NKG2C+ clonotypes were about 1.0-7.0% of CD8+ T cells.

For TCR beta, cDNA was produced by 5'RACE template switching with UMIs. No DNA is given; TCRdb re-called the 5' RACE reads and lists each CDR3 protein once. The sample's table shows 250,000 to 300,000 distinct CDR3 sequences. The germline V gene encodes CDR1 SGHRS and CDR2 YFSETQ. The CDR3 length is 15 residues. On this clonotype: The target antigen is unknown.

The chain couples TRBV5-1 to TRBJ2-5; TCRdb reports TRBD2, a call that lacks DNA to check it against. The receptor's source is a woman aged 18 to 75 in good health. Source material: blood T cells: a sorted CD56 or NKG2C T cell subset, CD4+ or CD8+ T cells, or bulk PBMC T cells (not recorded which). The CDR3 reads CASSLGTPGGETQYF.